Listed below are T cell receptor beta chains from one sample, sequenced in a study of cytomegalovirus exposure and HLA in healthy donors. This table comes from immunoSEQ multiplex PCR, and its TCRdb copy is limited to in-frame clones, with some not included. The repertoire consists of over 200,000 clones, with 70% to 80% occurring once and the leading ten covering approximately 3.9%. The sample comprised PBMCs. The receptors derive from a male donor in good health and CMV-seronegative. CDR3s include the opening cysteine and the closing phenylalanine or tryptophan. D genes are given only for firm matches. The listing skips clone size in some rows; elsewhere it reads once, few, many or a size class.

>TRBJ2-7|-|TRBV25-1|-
TGTGCCAGCAGGATAAGCGGCGAGCAGTACTTC
CASRISGEQYF
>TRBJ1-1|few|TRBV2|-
TGTGCCAGCAGGACTACAGAGAACACTGAAGCTTTCTTT
CASRTTENTEAFF
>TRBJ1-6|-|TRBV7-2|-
TGTGCCAGCAGCTTAGAAACAGGGTCGGGTTCACCCCTCCACTTT
CASSLETGSGSPLHF
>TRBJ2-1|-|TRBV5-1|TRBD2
TGCGCCAGTAGCTTGGCCGGGACCTGGACTAGGTCGGAACATGAGCAGTTCTTC
CASSLAGTWTRSEHEQFF
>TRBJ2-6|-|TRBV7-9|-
TGTTCCAGCAGCTCCTACAGTGATTCTGGGGCCAACGTCCTGACTTTC
CSSSSYSDSGANVLTF
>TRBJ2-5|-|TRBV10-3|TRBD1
TGTGCCATCGGCCGGACAGGGGAAGGGACCCAGTACTTC
CAIGRTGEGTQYF
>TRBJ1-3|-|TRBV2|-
TGTGCGGACTCAGGGGACGGAAACACCATATATTTT
CADSGDGNTIYF
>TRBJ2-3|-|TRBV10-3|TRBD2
TGTGCCATCAGTGAGCCAGGGCTAGCGGACGGGGATACGCAGTATTTT
CAISEPGLADGDTQYF
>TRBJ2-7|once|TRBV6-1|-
TGTGCCAGCAAGACCCCTAGGGGTGGGTACGAGCAGTACTTC
CASKTPRGGYEQYF
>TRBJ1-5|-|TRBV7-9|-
TGTGCCAGCAGCTCCCTGGGCAGCAATCAGCCCCAGCATTTT
CASSSLGSNQPQHF
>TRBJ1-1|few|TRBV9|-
TGTGCCAGCAGCCCCGCCCCAGGGTTCGTAGCTTTCTTT
CASSPAPGFVAFF
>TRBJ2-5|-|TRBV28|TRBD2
TGTGCCAGCAGCCCCAGGCTAGCGGGAGGGAGATTCAGGGAGACCCAGTACTTC
CASSPRLAGGRFRETQYF
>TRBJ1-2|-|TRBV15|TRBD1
TGTGCCACCAGCAGGGGGACAGGGAACTATGGCTACACCTTC
CATSRGTGNYGYTF
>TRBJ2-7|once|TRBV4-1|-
TGCGCCAGCAGCCCTAGGTGGGAGGTTTCCTACGAGCAGTACTTC
CASSPRWEVSYEQYF
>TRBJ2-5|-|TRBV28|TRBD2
TGTGCCAGCAGTCCTAACTTCAGACTAGCGGGGGACCAAGAGACCCAGTACTTC
CASSPNFRLAGDQETQYF
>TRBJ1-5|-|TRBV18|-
TGTGCCAGCTCACCGGCAGGGGACCGCAATCAGCCCCAGCATTTT
CASSPAGDRNQPQHF
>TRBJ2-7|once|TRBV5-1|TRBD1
TGCGCCAGCAGCTGGCGACAGGGCTCCTACGAGCAGTACTTC
CASSWRQGSYEQYF
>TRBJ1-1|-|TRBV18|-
TGTGCCAGCTCGTCCCTGGAGGGGATAAACACTGAAGCTTTCTTT
CASSSLEGINTEAFF
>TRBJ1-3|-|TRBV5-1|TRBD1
TGCGCCAGCAGCTCCACCGGGACAGGGGATGGAAACACCATATATTTT
CASSSTGTGDGNTIYF
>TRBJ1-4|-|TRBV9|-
TGTGCCAGCAGCGTATCACAGGGTGTGGGTGAAAAACTGTTTTTT
CASSVSQGVGEKLFF
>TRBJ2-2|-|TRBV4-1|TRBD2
TGCGCCAGCAGCCAAGGGACTAGCGTAACCGGGGAGCTGTTTTTT
CASSQGTSVTGELFF
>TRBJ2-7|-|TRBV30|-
TGTGCCTGGGGGCTAGGGGTTACGAACGAGCAGTACTTC
CAWGLGVTNEQYF
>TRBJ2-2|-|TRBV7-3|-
TGTGCCAGCGCGGATTATCGAAACACCGGGGAGCTGTTTTTT
CASADYRNTGELFF
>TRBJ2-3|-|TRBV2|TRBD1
TGTGCCAGCAGTGTAGTTCAGGGGGCGATCACAGATACGCAGTATTTT
CASSVVQGAITDTQYF
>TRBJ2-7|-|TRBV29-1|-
TGCAGCGTTGAAGGGAGTGACGAGCAGTACTTC
CSVEGSDEQYF
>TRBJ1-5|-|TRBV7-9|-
TGTGCCAGCAGCTCCGAAGCTAATCAGCCCCAGCATTTT
CASSSEANQPQHF
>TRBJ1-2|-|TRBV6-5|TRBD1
TGTGCCAGCAGTAACAGGGGAAACTATGGCTACACCTTC
CASSNRGNYGYTF
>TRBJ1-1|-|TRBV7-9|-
TGTGCCAGCAGCTTGAATTCAGTGAACACTGAAGCTTTCTTT
CASSLNSVNTEAFF
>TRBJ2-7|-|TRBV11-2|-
TGTGCCAGCAGCTTAGAAGGGACTGTTTTGGGGGTTTACGAGCAGTACTTC
CASSLEGTVLGVYEQYF
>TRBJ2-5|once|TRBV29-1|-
TGCAGCGTTGAAGATCACAGGGTGGGGGAGACCCAGTACTTC
CSVEDHRVGETQYF
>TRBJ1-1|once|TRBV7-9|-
TGTGCCAGCAGCTTCGCGTGGACTGAAGCTTTCTTT
CASSFAWTEAFF
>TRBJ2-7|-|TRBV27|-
TGTGCCAGCAGCCTTATCCTAGAAAGCTCCTACGAGCAGTACTTC
CASSLILESSYEQYF
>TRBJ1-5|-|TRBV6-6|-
TGTGCCAACGCGGCGGTACCTAATCAGCCCCAGCATTTT
CANAAVPNQPQHF
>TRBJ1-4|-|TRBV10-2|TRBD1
TGCGCCAGCAGCACAGGGGGTAATACTGAAAAACTGTTTTTT
CASSTGGNTEKLFF
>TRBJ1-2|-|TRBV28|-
TGTGCCAGCAGTTTAGGCGGCCAGTATGGCTACACCTTC
CASSLGGQYGYTF
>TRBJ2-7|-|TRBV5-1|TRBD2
TGCGCCAGCAGCGCGGGACTAGCGGGAGCCGCCGAGCAGTACTTC
CASSAGLAGAAEQYF
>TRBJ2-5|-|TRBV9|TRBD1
TGTGCCAGCAGTTTGGGACAGGGGAGGGAGACCCAGTACTTC
CASSLGQGRETQYF
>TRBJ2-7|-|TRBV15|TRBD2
TGTGCCACCAGCAGGAGACGGGGGGAGGGCGACGAGCAGTACTTC
CATSRRRGEGDEQYF
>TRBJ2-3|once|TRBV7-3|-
TGTGCCAGCAGCTTAAGGGGGCCTAGCGGCCTTCTTGCCGATACGCAGTATTTT
CASSLRGPSGLLADTQYF
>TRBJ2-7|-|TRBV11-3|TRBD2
TGTGCCAGCAGCAGAGCGGGGGACGAGCAGTACTTC
CASSRAGDEQYF
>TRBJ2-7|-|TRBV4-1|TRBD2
TGCGCCAGCAGCCAAGAGGTTAGCGGGGGGTTCTCCTACGAGCAGTACTTC
CASSQEVSGGFSYEQYF
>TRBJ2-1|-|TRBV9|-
TGTGCCAGCAGCGAGGGGGGGGAGCGGTACAATGAGCAGTTCTTC
CASSEGGERYNEQFF
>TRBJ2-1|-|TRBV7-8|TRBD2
TGTGCCAGCAGCTTGGAGGGGACTAGAGTTCTCAATGAGCAGTTCTTC
CASSLEGTRVLNEQFF
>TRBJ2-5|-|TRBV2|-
TGTGCCAGCAGTTCAGGAAGGGAGACCCAGTACTTC
CASSSGRETQYF
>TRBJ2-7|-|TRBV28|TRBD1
TGTGCCAGCACCCCCGCGGACAGGCGAACCTACGAGCAGTACTTC
CASTPADRRTYEQYF
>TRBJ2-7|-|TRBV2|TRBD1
TGTGCCAGCAGCCCCACTGAGACAGGGGCCCTCTTC
CASSPTETGALF
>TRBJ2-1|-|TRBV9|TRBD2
TGTGCCAGCAGCGGCGGACTAGCGGGAGGATACAATGAGCAGTTCTTC
CASSGGLAGGYNEQFF
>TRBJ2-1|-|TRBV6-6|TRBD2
TGTGCCAGCAAGCGGGAGGGCCACTACAATGAGCAGTTCTTC
CASKREGHYNEQFF
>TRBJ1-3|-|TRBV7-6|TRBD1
TGTGCCAGCAGCTCATCAACAGGGGGGCCTGGAAACACCATATATTTT
CASSSSTGGPGNTIYF
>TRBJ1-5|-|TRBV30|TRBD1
TGTGCCTGGAGTCTATCGGGACAGGGGGCTGGGCAGCCCCAGCATTTT
CAWSLSGQGAGQPQHF
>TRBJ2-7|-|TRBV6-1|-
TGTGCCAGCAGTTCAGGATCGTACGAGCAGTACTTC
CASSSGSYEQYF
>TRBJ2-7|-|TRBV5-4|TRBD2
TGTGCCAGCAGCTCGGGGCGGGAGTTAGGCGAGCAGTACTTC
CASSSGRELGEQYF
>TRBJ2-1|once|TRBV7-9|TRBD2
TGTGCCAGCTACCTGGGGACTAGCGGCTACAATGAGCAGTTCTTC
CASYLGTSGYNEQFF
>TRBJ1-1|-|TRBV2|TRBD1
TGTGCCAGCAGTCGGACAGGAATTATGAACACTGAAGCTTTCTTT
CASSRTGIMNTEAFF
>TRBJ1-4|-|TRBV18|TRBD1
TGTGCCAGCTCACCCGGGACAGGGGGACTCTCAACTAATGAAAAACTGTTTTTT
CASSPGTGGLSTNEKLFF